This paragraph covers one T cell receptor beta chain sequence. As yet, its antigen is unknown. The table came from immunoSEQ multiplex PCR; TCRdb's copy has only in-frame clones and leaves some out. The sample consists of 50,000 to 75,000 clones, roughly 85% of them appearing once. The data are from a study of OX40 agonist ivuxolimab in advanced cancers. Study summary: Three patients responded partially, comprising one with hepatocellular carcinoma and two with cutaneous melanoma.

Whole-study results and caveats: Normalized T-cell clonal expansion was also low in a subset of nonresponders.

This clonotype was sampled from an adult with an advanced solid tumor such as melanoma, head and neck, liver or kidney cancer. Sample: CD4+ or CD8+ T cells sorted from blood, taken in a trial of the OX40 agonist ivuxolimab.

The CDR3 DNA follows: TGCGCCAGCAGCTTGGGAGGGGGCGGCCCCTACGAGCAGTACTTC. Protein: CASSLGGGGPYEQYF. V and J are TRBV5-1 and TRBJ2-7; 7 positions match TRBD1. The CDR3 loop spans 15 amino acids. Germline V gene lookup returns CDR1 SGHRS and CDR2 YFSETQ. Trimming removed 0 bases from V and 2 bases from J; junction bases left unmatched: 5.